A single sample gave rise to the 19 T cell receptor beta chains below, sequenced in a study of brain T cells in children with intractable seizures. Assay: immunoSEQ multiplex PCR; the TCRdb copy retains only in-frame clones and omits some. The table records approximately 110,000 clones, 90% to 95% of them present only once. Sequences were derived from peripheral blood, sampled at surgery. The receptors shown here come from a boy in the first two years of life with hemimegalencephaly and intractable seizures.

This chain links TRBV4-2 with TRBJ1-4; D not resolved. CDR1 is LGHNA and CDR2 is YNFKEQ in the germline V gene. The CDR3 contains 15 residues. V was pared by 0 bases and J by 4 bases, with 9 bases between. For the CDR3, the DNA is TGTGCCAGCAGCCAAGAGGAGGCAGTTAATGAAAAACTGTTTTTT. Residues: CASSQEEAVNEKLFF.

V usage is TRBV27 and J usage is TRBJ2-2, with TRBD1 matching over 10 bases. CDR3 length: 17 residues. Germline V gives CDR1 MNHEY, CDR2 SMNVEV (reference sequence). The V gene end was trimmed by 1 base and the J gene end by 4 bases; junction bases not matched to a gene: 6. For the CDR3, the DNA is TGTGCCAGCAGTTTATTCCCCGGGACAGGGGTCACCGGGGAGCTGTTTTTT. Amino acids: CASSLFPGTGVTGELFF.

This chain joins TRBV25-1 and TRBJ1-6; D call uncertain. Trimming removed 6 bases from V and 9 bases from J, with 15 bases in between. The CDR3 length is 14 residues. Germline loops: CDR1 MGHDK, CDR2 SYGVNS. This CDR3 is CASRRGSVGSPLHF. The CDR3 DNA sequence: TGTGCCAGCAGACGAGGGTCGGTCGGTTCACCCCTCCACTTT.

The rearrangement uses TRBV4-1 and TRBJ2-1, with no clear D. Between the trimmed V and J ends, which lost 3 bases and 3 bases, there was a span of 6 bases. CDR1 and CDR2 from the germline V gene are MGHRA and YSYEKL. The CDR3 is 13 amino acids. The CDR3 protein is CASSQDGYNEQFF. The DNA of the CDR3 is TGCGCCAGCAGCCAGGACGGCTACAATGAGCAGTTCTTC.

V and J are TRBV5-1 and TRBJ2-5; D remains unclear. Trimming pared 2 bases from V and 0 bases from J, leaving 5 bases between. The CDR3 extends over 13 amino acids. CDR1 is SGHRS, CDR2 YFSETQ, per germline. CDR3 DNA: TGCGCCAGCAGCTTCAGTTACCAAGAGACCCAGTACTTC. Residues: CASSFSYQETQYF.

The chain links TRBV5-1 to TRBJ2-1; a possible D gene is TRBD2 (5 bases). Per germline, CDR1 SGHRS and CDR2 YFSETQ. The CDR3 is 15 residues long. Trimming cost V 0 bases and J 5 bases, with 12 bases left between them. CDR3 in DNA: TGCGCCAGCAGCTTGGTGGTTAGCGTAGACAATGAGCAGTTCTTC. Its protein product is CASSLVVSVDNEQFF.

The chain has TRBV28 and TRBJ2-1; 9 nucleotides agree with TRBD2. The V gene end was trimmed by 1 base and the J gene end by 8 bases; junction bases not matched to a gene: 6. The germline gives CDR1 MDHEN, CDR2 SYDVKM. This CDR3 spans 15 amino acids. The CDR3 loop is CASSLFGGRAHEQFF. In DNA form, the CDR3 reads TGTGCCAGCAGTTTATTTGGCGGGAGGGCCCATGAGCAGTTCTTC.

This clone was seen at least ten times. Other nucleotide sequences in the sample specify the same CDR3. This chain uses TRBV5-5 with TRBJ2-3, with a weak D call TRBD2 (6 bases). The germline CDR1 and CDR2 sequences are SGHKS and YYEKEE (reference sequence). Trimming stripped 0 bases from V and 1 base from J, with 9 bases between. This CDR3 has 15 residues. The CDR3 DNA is TGTGCCAGCAGCTTGGGTTGGGGGGGCACAGATACGCAGTATTTT. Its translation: CASSLGWGGTDTQYF.

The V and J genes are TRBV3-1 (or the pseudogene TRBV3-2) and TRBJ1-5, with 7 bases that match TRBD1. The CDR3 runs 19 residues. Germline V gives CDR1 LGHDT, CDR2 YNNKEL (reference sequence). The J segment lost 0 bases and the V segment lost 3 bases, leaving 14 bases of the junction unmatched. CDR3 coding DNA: TGTGCCAGCAGCCATGATACAGGGGCGGGCTGTTATAGCAATCAGCCCCAGCATTTT. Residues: CASSHDTGAGCYSNQPQHF.

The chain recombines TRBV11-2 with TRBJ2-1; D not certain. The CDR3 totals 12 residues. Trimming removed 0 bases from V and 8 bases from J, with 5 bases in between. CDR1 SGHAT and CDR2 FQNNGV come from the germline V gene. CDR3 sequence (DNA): TGTGCCAGCAGCTTAGACCCCTATGAGCAGTTCTTC. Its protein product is CASSLDPYEQFF.

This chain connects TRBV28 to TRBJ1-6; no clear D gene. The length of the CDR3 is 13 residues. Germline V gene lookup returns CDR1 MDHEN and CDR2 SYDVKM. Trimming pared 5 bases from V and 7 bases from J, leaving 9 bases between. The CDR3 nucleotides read TGTGCCAGCAGTCTCTCCGGCAATTCACCCCTCCACTTT. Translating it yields CASSLSGNSPLHF. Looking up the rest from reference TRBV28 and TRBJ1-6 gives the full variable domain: DVKVTQSSRYLVKRTGEKVFLECVQDMDHENMFWYRQDPGLGLRLIYFSYDVKMKEKGDIPEGYSVSREKKERFSLILESASTNQTSMYLCASSLSGNSPLHFGNGTRLTVT.

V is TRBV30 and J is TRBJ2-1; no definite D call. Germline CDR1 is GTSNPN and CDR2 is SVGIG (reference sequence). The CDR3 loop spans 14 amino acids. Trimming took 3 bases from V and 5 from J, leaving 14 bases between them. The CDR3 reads CAWRTLEWHNEQFF. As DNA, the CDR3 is TGTGCCTGGAGGACGCTAGAGTGGCACAATGAGCAGTTCTTC.

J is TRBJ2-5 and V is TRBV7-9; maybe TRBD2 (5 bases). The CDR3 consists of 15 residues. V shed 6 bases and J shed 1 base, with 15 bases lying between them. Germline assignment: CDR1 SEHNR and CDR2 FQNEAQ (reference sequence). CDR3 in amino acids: CASRDTGFPQETQYF. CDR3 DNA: TGTGCCAGCAGGGATACGGGGTTCCCCCAAGAGACCCAGTACTTC.

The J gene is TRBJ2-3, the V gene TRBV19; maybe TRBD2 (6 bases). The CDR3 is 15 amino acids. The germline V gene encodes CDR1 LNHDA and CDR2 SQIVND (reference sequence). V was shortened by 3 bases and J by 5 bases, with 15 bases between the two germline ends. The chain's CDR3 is CASSIGVAAGDTQYF. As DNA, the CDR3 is TGTGCCAGTAGTATTGGGGTAGCGGCGGGAGATACGCAGTATTTT.

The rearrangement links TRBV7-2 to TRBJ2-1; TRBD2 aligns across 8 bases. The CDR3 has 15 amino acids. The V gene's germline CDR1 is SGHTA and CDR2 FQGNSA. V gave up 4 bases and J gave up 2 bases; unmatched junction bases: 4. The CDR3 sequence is CASSSLAAAYNEQFF. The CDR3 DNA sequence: TGTGCCAGCAGCTCACTAGCGGCCGCCTACAATGAGCAGTTCTTC.

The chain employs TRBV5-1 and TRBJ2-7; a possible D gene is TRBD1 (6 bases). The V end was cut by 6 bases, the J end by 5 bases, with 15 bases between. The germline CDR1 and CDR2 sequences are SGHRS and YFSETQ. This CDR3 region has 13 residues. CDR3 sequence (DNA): TGCGCCAGCACTCAAGGGGCAGGGGACGAGCAGTACTTC. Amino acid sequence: CASTQGAGDEQYF.

The CDR3 DNA is TGTGCCACACAGGGGCAGGATGGAAACACCATATATTTT. Encoded protein: CATQGQDGNTIYF. J is TRBJ1-3 and V is TRBV5-3, with TRBD1 matching 7 bases. TRBV5-3 is known as an ORF, though its function is uncertain. The CDR3 loop spans 13 amino acids. V lost 9 bases, J lost 3 bases, and 6 bases stayed unmatched.

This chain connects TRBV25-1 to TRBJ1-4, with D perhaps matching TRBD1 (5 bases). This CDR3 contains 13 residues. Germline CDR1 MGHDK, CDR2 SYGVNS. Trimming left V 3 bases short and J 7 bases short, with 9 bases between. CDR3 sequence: CASSDGGAEKLFF. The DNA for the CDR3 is TGTGCCAGCAGTGACGGGGGAGCTGAAAAACTGTTTTTT.

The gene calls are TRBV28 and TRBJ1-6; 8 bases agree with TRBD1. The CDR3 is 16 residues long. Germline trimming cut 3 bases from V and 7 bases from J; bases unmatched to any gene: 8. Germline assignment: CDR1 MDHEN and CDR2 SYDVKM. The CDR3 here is CASSFPGQGKNSPLHF. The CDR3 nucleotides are TGTGCCAGCAGTTTTCCCGGACAGGGTAAAAATTCACCCCTCCACTTT.